This TCR beta chain appears in the sequencing data of a study of blood T cell repertoires in COVID-19 (TCRdb year 2020). For the study in its entirety: Samples covering the acute and convalescent phases of COVID-19 were provided by collaborators in the United States, Italy and Spain. The prospective study material was composed of cDNA or gDNA derived from T cells, B-cell-depleted T cells, or PBMCs. Subjects who had been exposed to COVID-19, were actively infected with it, or had recovered from it provided the deeply sampled blood TCRbeta repertoires that made up the dataset. The repertoires were released in a freely available public database intended as a resource for research on the immune response to SARS-CoV-2. The samples were drawn from two sources: the first 160 participants of the ongoing ImmuneRACE study, and 1,254 subjects contributed by 6 global collaborators. Sample metadata almost always included a de-identified subject ID, COVID-19 status, age in years and sex. Where available, HLA class I and class II types were taken from metadata supplied by the sample provider and were not determined by assay-based typing.

Summary of the overall study and its limitations: How much clinical and demographic metadata was included differed by source and by participant, and the metadata was provided uncurated.

At one collaborating source in Seattle, patients were enrolled during active infection and were followed longitudinally through the course of disease. The collaborating institutions used their own protocols to collect whole blood in K2EDTA tubes. For TCRbeta analysis, collaborators shipped samples in one of three forms: frozen whole blood, isolated PBMCs, or DNA extracted from either of those sample types. A word on this clone: Its antigen is currently not known. No clone much larger than this one lies a single base away; base qualities are absent.

CDR1 and CDR2 are drawn from the germline V gene: SGHRS, YFSETQ. The CDR3 runs 14 residues from the cysteine to the phenylalanine. Only CDR3 DNA is held: 42 bases, read in frame from base 1. The V end loses 2 bases and the J end loses 5 bases, and a stretch of 13 bases separates them. TCRbeta CDR3 regions were amplified from genomic DNA using the immunoSEQ Assay, a bias-controlled multiplex PCR. In the original analysis: The number of nucleated cells in each sample was estimated by amplification of reference gene primers within the assay. To quantify the absolute abundance of each unique TCRbeta CDR3 rearrangement, sequence reads were collapsed and filtered. For each sample, productive Simpson clonality was calculated by taking the square root of Simpson's diversity index across productive rearrangements. TCRdb's version of the immuneACCESS table is confined to in-frame rearrangements and falls short of the full clone set. An unresolved V gene accounts for under half of the shortfall where checked; the remainder is of unknown origin. D and trimming come from the DNA, and the V and J calls and clone size come from that table. Present in this sample are nearly 50,000 clones, more than 75% of which were seen just once. The leading ten clones occupy 2% to 2.5% of the sample.

Rearrangement joined TRBV5-1 to TRBJ2-5, and possibly TRBD1, on 6 matching bases. The sequenced material came from peripheral blood. The sequence was obtained from a woman of 80 years or more with COVID-19, enrolled during active disease. CDR3 sequence: CASSFSGDWETQYF. DNA sequence: TGCGCCAGCAGCTTCTCAGGGGATTGGGAGACCCAGTACTTC. The full variable domain, completed from the reference TRBV5-1 and TRBJ2-5 proteins outside the CDR3, reads KAGVTQTPRYLIKTRGQQVTLSCSPISGHRSVSWYQQTPGQGLQFLFEYFSETQRNKGNFPGRFSGRQFSNSRSEMNVSTLELGDSALYLCASSFSGDWETQYFGPGTRLLVL.